This T cell receptor (beta chain) was recovered during a study of post-analysis software for immune sequencing data. The study's findings and limits: TRBV segments more frequent in patients than in controls numbered several and included TRBV5-6, TRBV5-1 and TRBV20-1.

cDNA libraries for TCR beta contained unique molecular identifiers. TCRdb re-called the PCR reads through MiXCR, storing one row per CDR3 protein. Counted here are hundreds of thousands of distinct CDR3 sequences, about 57% occurring once; the ten biggest clones make up roughly 4.4%. On this clonotype: What it recognizes is unknown.

The CDR3 is made up of 16 amino acids. The germline V gene encodes CDR1 SGDLS and CDR2 YYNGEE. Trimming shortened V by 0 bases and J by 1 base, and 12 bases separated the two germline ends. V is TRBV9 and J is TRBJ2-3; D not certain. The TCR originated in a girl aged 5-17 years with multiple sclerosis. Sequences were obtained from blood. The CDR3 DNA is TGTGCCAGCAGCGTAGTAGGTGGTCCGGGCACAGATACGCAGTATTTT. Its translation is CASSVVGGPGTDTQYF.